A single sample gave rise to the 15 T cell receptor beta chains below, sequenced in a study of response to subunit inactivated influenza vaccine. TCRdb used MiXCR to reprocess the RT-PCR reads, holding one entry per CDR3 protein. The sample includes a few hundred thousand distinct CDR3 sequences, 12% to 15% of them seen just once. The sequencing here drew on PBMCs from blood, taken approximately 13 days after vaccination. Receptors were obtained from a man aged 45-60 years who received an inactivated influenza vaccine.

At least ten counts were recorded for this clonotype. V is TRBV20-1 and J is TRBJ1-5; a weak D match, TRBD1 (6 bases). Per the germline V gene, CDR1 is DFQATT and CDR2 is SNEGSKA (reference sequence). Trimming took off 5 bases at V and 2 bases at J, with 13 bases between the two ends. The CDR3 sequence is 14 residues long. CDR3 sequence reads: CSALTTGGNQPQHF. CDR3 bases: TGCAGTGCTCTCACGACAGGTGGCAATCAGCCCCAGCATTTT.

This clonotype has only a few counts. The chain joins TRBV7-9 to TRBJ1-1; D is possibly TRBD1 (6 bases). The CDR3 length is 15 residues. V was clipped by 5 bases and J by 4 bases, with 17 bases between them. Germline V gene lookup returns CDR1 SEHNR and CDR2 FQNEAQ (reference sequence). This CDR3 is CASSRDRTLSTEAFF. The CDR3 DNA reads as TGTGCCAGCAGCCGCGACAGGACCCTATCCACTGAAGCTTTCTTT. Looking up the rest from reference TRBV7-9 and TRBJ1-1 gives the full variable domain: DTGVSQNPRHKITKRGQNVTFRCDPISEHNRLYWYRQTLGQGPEFLTYFQNEAQLEKSRLLSDRFSAERPKGSFSTLEIQRTEQGDSAMYLCASSRDRTLSTEAFFGQGTRLTVV.

This clonotype showed up just a few times. The chain uses TRBV5-4 and TRBJ2-3; 7 nucleotides align to TRBD2. Per germline, CDR1 SGHNT and CDR2 YYREEE (reference sequence). CDR3 size: 17 residues. The V gene end was trimmed by 0 bases and the J gene end by 4 bases; junction bases not matched to a gene: 11. CDR3: CASSLAVTSEGADTQYF. The CDR3 region has the DNA TGTGCCAGCAGCTTGGCCGTTACTAGCGAAGGCGCAGATACGCAGTATTTT.

This clonotype was seen a few times. V usage is TRBV12-3 or TRBV12-4 and J usage is TRBJ1-5; no firm D call. Trimming shortened V by 3 bases and J by 7 bases, and 13 bases separated the two germline ends. The CDR3 runs 14 residues. The CDR3 DNA is TGTGCCAGCAGTTTGGTAGTCTTCAACCAGCCCCAGCATTTT. It yields the protein CASSLVVFNQPQHF.

This clonotype was seen a handful of times. The J gene is TRBJ2-2, the V gene TRBV12-3 or TRBV12-4, with a possible D match to TRBD2 (6 bases). The CDR3 loop spans 13 amino acids. Between the trimmed V and J ends, which lost 10 bases and 4 bases, there was a span of 13 bases. The CDR3 region has the DNA TGTGCCACAGCTGTGGGGGGCACCGGGGAGCTGTTTTTT. As protein: CATAVGGTGELFF.

This clonotype appeared a few times. The chain couples TRBV7-2 to TRBJ2-3; unclear D gene. Trimming left V 1 base short and J 2 bases short, with 7 bases between. The CDR3 is made up of 14 amino acids. Germline-derived CDR1 and CDR2 are SGHTA and FQGNSA. The CDR3: CASSLGLTTDTQYF. Written as DNA, the CDR3 is TGTGCCAGCAGCTTAGGCCTGACCACAGATACGCAGTATTTT.

This chain joins TRBV25-1 and TRBJ2-7; D perhaps matches TRBD1 (6 bases). The CDR3 is 15 residues long. Germline lookup yields CDR1 MGHDK and CDR2 SYGVNS. V was trimmed by 4 bases and J by 2 bases, leaving 15 bases between them. CDR3 coding DNA: TGTGCCAGCAGTGGAACCAAACAGGGTACCTACGAGCAGTACTTC. Amino acids: CASSGTKQGTYEQYF.

A few counts support this clonotype. This chain links TRBV9 with TRBJ2-2, with D unclear. The CDR3 length is 16 residues. The V and J ends lost 0 bases and 0 bases respectively, with 9 bases between them. Germline assignment: CDR1 SGDLS and CDR2 YYNGEE. CDR3 sequence: CASSVGGRSNTGELFF. The CDR3, as DNA: TGTGCCAGCAGCGTAGGCGGCAGGTCGAACACCGGGGAGCTGTTTTTT.

There are a few counts of this clonotype. A much larger clone lies one base from this, so it may be a read error. J is TRBJ1-3 and V is TRBV11-2; D unclear. The V and J ends lost 0 bases and 0 bases respectively, with 3 bases between them. Germline CDR1 reads SGHAT; CDR2 reads FQNNGV. This CDR3 is 14 amino acids long. Here the CDR3 reads CASSLERSGNTIYF. The CDR3 nucleotides are TGTGCCAGCAGCTTAGAACGCTCTGGAAACACCATATATTTT. The full variable domain, rest sourced from reference TRBV11-2 and TRBJ1-3, is EAGVAQSPRYKIIEKRQSVAFWCNPISGHATLYWYQQILGQGPKLLIQFQNNGVVDDSQLPKDRFSAERLKGVDSTLKIQPAKLEDSAVYLCASSLERSGNTIYFGEGSWLTVV.

This clonotype was seen only a few times. The V gene is TRBV7-9, the J gene TRBJ2-2; 7 bases match TRBD2. Germline-derived CDR1 and CDR2 are SEHNR and FQNEAQ (reference sequence). V was pared by 0 bases and J by 4 bases, with 8 bases of the junction left unmatched. CDR3 length: 17 residues. The CDR3 DNA reads TGTGCCAGCAGCTTAGCGAGAGCGGGGACCGTCACCGGGGAGCTGTTTTTT. Its translation: CASSLARAGTVTGELFF.

This clonotype was counted only a few times. This chain connects TRBV4-2 to TRBJ2-1, with TRBD2 matching 9 bases. J was trimmed by 7 bases and V by 4 bases; bases with no gene match: 8. The CDR3 is 15 residues long. Per the germline V gene, CDR1 is LGHNA and CDR2 is YNFKEQ. CDR3 sequence (DNA): TGTGCCAGCAGCCCCATCGCGGGGGGGCTGAATGAGCAGTTCTTC. Translation gives CASSPIAGGLNEQFF.

The genes are TRBV27 and TRBJ2-2; no clear D. This CDR3 has 13 residues. CDR1 and CDR2 from the germline V gene are MNHEY and SMNVEV (reference sequence). The ends were cut back, 5 bases at V and 4 bases at J, with 8 bases in the middle. CDR3 amino acids: CASSPRLTGELFF. CDR3 bases: TGTGCCAGCAGTCCACGTCTCACCGGGGAGCTGTTTTTT.

The chain carries TRBV11-2 and TRBJ2-1; D is undetermined. V lost 1 base to trimming and J lost 4 bases, with 8 bases between them. Germline CDR1 reads SGHAT; CDR2 reads FQNNGV. The CDR3 has 14 residues. CDR3 bases: TGTGCCAGCAGCTTAGGATCTAATTACAATGAGCAGTTCTTC. Residues: CASSLGSNYNEQFF.

This chain links TRBV24-1 with TRBJ2-1, with 7 bases matching TRBD2. V lost 4 bases to trimming and J lost 7 bases; unmatched junction nucleotides: 12. The CDR3 totals 16 residues. Germline V gene data show CDR1 as KGHDR and CDR2 as SFDVKD. CDR3 DNA: TGTGCCACCAGTGACCCCGGCTGGCGGGGACTAAATGAGCAGTTCTTC. Translating it yields CATSDPGWRGLNEQFF.

The chain carries TRBV12-3 or TRBV12-4 and TRBJ2-4; perhaps D is TRBD1 or TRBD2 (5 bases each). There are 17 residues in the CDR3. V shed 5 bases and J shed 1 base, with 18 bases lying between them. The CDR3 sequence: CASSPSLGVRAKNIQYF. The CDR3, as DNA: TGTGCCAGCAGTCCCTCCTTGGGGGTACGGGCCAAAAACATTCAGTACTTC.